The 2 T cell receptor beta chains in this list originate from one sample, sequenced in a study of T cells in women clearing cervical HPV infection listed by TCRdb under 2018. Library preparation used the immunoSEQ multiplex PCR assay. Imported from immuneACCESS, the table was reduced by TCRdb to in-frame sequences with V and J called. These copies leave out some clones; in studies compared against another copy, an unresolved V gene accounts for under half, and the cause of the remainder is not known. The sample table gives around 23,000 clones. Jointly, the top ten make up 5.4% of the sample. Sequenced sample: blood buffy coat. The receptors here all came from a woman between 18 and 70 years old with a cervical HPV16 infection that either progressed to CIN3+ or cleared (not recorded which).

On this clone itself: The observed sequence ends 3 residues before the CDR3 terminus, with the missing tail filled in from the germline J gene. The rearrangement joins TRBV7-3 to TRBJ2-1; D might be TRBD1 (6 bases). Trimming left V 6 bases short and J 6 bases short, with 18 bases between. The CDR3 consists of 15 residues. From germline, CDR1 is SGHTA and CDR2 FQGTGA. The CDR3: CASSQQGLPGNEQFF. CDR3 DNA, as far as it was read: TGTGCCAGCAGTCAGCAGGGGTTACCTGGCAATGAG.

Points on this clone: The read ends 3 residues shy of where the CDR3 ends; the end is completed using the germline J gene. The gene calls are TRBV18 and TRBJ2-2, with 7 bases lining up with TRBD2. Germline V gives CDR1 KGHSH, CDR2 LQKENI. CDR3 length: 16 amino acids. The CDR3 sequence: CASSPVGGAANEKLFF. The CDR3 bases that were read are TGTGCCAGCTCACCCGTGGGAGGGGCAGCTAATGAAAAG.